Following are 30 T cell receptor beta chains from one sample sequenced in a study of control samples from healthy donors and cancer patients. Produced via immunoSEQ multiplex PCR; TCRdb's table is partial and in-frame only. The sample lists about 160,000 clones, 92% occurring once. Sample: blood. These receptors were taken from a woman aged 30 to 39 in good health.

The chain carries TRBV30 and TRBJ2-3; D gene ambiguous. The CDR3 length is 15 residues. Germline CDR1 is GTSNPN and CDR2 is SVGIG (reference sequence). V shed 0 bases and J shed 4 bases, with 14 bases lying between them. CDR3 in amino acids: CAWSVPRRQADTQYF. CDR3 bases: TGTGCCTGGAGTGTGCCCAGACGACAAGCAGATACGCAGTATTTT.

The gene calls are TRBV28 and TRBJ2-7, with D perhaps being TRBD1 or TRBD2 (5 bases each). Germline V gene data show CDR1 as MDHEN and CDR2 as SYDVKM. The CDR3 length is 13 residues. Trimming cost V 10 bases and J 4 bases, with 17 bases left between them. The CDR3 reads CATRDPNLYEQYF. The CDR3 nucleotides read TGTGCCACACGGGACCCGAATCTTTACGAGCAGTACTTC.

The rearrangement joins TRBV28 to TRBJ1-2; D unclear. The germline V gene has CDR1 MDHEN and CDR2 SYDVKM. The CDR3 sequence is 11 residues long. V was clipped by 8 bases and J by 8 bases, with 12 bases between them. CDR3 sequence reads: CASEGGIGYTF. CDR3 coding DNA: TGTGCCAGCGAAGGAGGGATAGGCTACACCTTC.

The V gene is TRBV19, the J gene TRBJ1-5, with 7 bases lining up with TRBD1. Germline V gives CDR1 LNHDA, CDR2 SQIVND (reference sequence). The CDR3 sequence is 16 residues long. V was clipped by 7 bases and J by 4 bases; unmatched bases: 13. CDR3 DNA sequence: TGTGCCAGTACCCAACCGGGCAGGGGGAGGAATCAGCCCCAGCATTTT. Translating gives CASTQPGRGRNQPQHF.

The V gene is TRBV12-3 or TRBV12-4, the J gene TRBJ2-1; 9 positions agree with TRBD1. The CDR3 is 13 residues long. J lost 8 bases, V lost 6 bases, and 5 bases had no gene match. CDR3 in DNA: TGTGCCAGCAGCCCCGGGACAGGGTATGAGCAGTTCTTC. Its protein is CASSPGTGYEQFF.

The V call is TRBV3-1 (or the pseudogene TRBV3-2), the J call TRBJ2-7; 10 positions agree with TRBD2. The germline V gene encodes CDR1 LGHDT and CDR2 YNNKEL (reference sequence). Trimming cost V 1 base and J 3 bases; bases outside gene matches: 3. CDR3 length: 15 residues. In nucleotides, the CDR3 is TGTGCCAGCAGCCAAGTAGCGGGAGGCCACTACGAGCAGTACTTC. It yields the protein CASSQVAGGHYEQYF.

CDR3 nucleotide sequence: TGTGCTAGTTGCCAGGGGGAAAGTGAGCAGTTCTTC. Protein sequence: CASCQGESEQFF. The chain joins TRBV12-5 to TRBJ2-1; TRBD1 agrees at 7 bases. Germline V lookup: CDR1 LGHNT, CDR2 FRNRAP. The CDR3 sequence is 12 residues long. With 8 bases clipped from V and 9 bases from J, the junction kept 7 bases outside the gene matches.

This clone was found once. V gene TRBV15 combines with J gene TRBJ1-4; the D is unclear. Trimming left V 0 bases short and J 8 bases short, with 4 bases between. CDR3 size: 12 residues. Per germline, CDR1 LNHNV and CDR2 YYDKDF (reference sequence). This CDR3 reads CATSRDHEKLFF. The CDR3 DNA sequence: TGTGCCACCAGCAGAGATCACGAAAAACTGTTTTTT.

The V gene is TRBV27, the J gene TRBJ2-1; possibly TRBD2 for D (5 bases). V was trimmed by 8 bases and J by 12 bases, leaving 20 bases between them. This CDR3 contains 13 residues. Germline loops: CDR1 MNHEY, CDR2 SMNVEV (reference sequence). The CDR3 DNA follows: TGTGCCAGCTCCCCAGGAGAGGGAGAGGGGCAGTTCTTC. Its protein product is CASSPGEGEGQFF.

The rearrangement joins TRBV18 to TRBJ1-1, with D possibly being TRBD1 (5 bases). Germline CDR1 and CDR2: KGHSH and LQKENI. The CDR3 extends over 15 amino acids. V shed 0 bases and J shed 1 base, with 9 bases lying between them. The CDR3 sequence is CASSPPGGPNTEAFF. The DNA of the CDR3 is TGTGCCAGCTCACCACCGGGGGGTCCGAACACTGAAGCTTTCTTT.

The chain carries TRBV7-6 and TRBJ2-7; 10 bases line up with TRBD2. The CDR3 covers 14 residues. V lost 6 bases and J lost 1; bases outside the gene matches: 3. Germline V gene data show CDR1 as SGHVS and CDR2 as FNYEAQ. CDR3 in amino acids: CASSGGLASYEQYF. CDR3 in DNA: TGTGCCAGCAGTGGGGGACTAGCGTCCTACGAGCAGTACTTC.

J is TRBJ2-5 and V is TRBV6-1; D not certain. The CDR3 has 13 amino acids. The ends were cut back, 1 base at V and 7 bases at J, with 10 bases in the middle. CDR1 and CDR2 (germline): MNHNS, SASEGT. The CDR3 sequence: CASSEGPPVTQYF. CDR3 DNA sequence: TGTGCCAGCAGTGAAGGTCCCCCGGTGACCCAGTACTTC.

The rearrangement links TRBV2 to TRBJ2-2; 9 bases match TRBD1. The germline gives CDR1 SNHLY, CDR2 FYNNEI. V gave up 4 bases and J gave up 5 bases; unmatched junction bases: 8. The CDR3 runs 16 residues. The CDR3, as DNA: TGTGCCAGCAGTGCCACAGGGGGCTTTGTTACCGGGGAGCTGTTTTTT. Protein: CASSATGGFVTGELFF.

This CDR3 is CASSQAPGTGGDGYTF. CDR3 nucleotide sequence: TGCGCCAGCAGCCAAGCCCCGGGGACAGGGGGCGATGGCTACACCTTC. The chain uses TRBV4-1 and TRBJ1-2; 12 nucleotides line up with TRBD1. The CDR3 extends over 16 amino acids. Germline loops: CDR1 MGHRA, CDR2 YSYEKL. V was pared by 1 base and J by 6 bases, with 6 bases of the junction left unmatched.

The chain carries TRBV6-4 and TRBJ2-3; TRBD2 aligns across 9 bases. V lost 0 bases, J lost 6 bases, and 7 bases stayed unmatched. CDR1 is MRHNA and CDR2 is SNTAGT in the germline V gene. The CDR3 spans 16 residues. CDR3: CASSDSASGEWDTQYF. CDR3 DNA sequence: TGTGCCAGCAGTGACTCTGCTAGCGGGGAGTGGGATACGCAGTATTTT.

The chain uses TRBV5-4 and TRBJ1-1; 8 bases are a match to TRBD1. Trimming took 4 bases from V and 1 from J; bases not matched to a gene: 6. CDR3 length equals 15 residues. Germline values: CDR1 SGHNT, CDR2 YYREEE (reference sequence). The CDR3 loop reads CASSVTGTGNTEAFF. In DNA form, the CDR3 reads TGTGCCAGCAGCGTTACCGGGACAGGGAACACTGAAGCTTTCTTT.

This clone was observed a single time. This rearrangement joins TRBV7-9 to TRBJ1-3, with D tentatively TRBD1 (5 bases). Per germline, CDR1 SEHNR and CDR2 FQNEAQ (reference sequence). The V end lost 6 bases, the J end lost 6 bases, and 18 bases lay between the germline ends. The length of the CDR3 is 15 residues. This CDR3 is CASRQAGATLNTIYF. The CDR3 DNA follows: TGTGCCAGCAGACAAGCCGGGGCGACCTTAAACACCATATATTTT.

This clone was picked up one time. The chain is built from TRBV12-2 and TRBJ1-3. TRBV12-2 is shown as a pseudogene. CDR3 length: 17 amino acids. The CDR3 DNA sequence: TGTGCAAGTCGCTTAATTAAGGGGGGGAATGGGGTATACACCATATATTTT. Its translation is CASRLIKGGNGVYTIYF.

The V call is TRBV7-2, the J call TRBJ1-4; perhaps TRBD1 as D (6 bases). This CDR3 has 14 amino acids. Trimming cost V 5 bases and J 6 bases, with 13 bases left between them. The germline V gene has CDR1 SGHTA and CDR2 FQGNSA. The CDR3 protein is CASSSMGADEKLFF. In DNA form, the CDR3 reads TGTGCCAGCAGCAGTATGGGGGCGGATGAAAAACTGTTTTTT.

The chain joins TRBV30 to TRBJ2-7; perhaps TRBD1 as D (6 bases). V was pared by 3 bases and J by 4 bases, with 10 bases between. Germline assignment: CDR1 GTSNPN and CDR2 SVGIG (reference sequence). The CDR3 contains 12 residues. CDR3 nucleotide sequence: TGTGCCTGGAGAGGGCAGGGGTACGAGCAGTACTTC. This gives the protein CAWRGQGYEQYF.

The V gene is TRBV9, the J gene TRBJ2-3; TRBD2 matches 7 bases. Unmatched junction bases numbered 13, after V lost 0 bases and J lost 0 bases. The CDR3 runs 19 residues. The V gene's germline CDR1 is SGDLS and CDR2 YYNGEE. CDR3: CASSVAPFAGALSTDTQYF. CDR3 coding DNA: TGTGCCAGCAGCGTAGCCCCCTTCGCGGGAGCCCTCAGCACAGATACGCAGTATTTT. Complete variable domain (other parts from reference TRBV9 and TRBJ2-3): DSGVTQTPKHLITATGQRVTLRCSPRSGDLSVYWYQQSLDQGLQFLIQYYNGEERAKGNILERFSAQQFPDLHSELNLSSLELGDSALYFCASSVAPFAGALSTDTQYFGPGTRLTVL.

V gene TRBV14 combines with J gene TRBJ2-1; D call uncertain. CDR1 is SGHDN, CDR2 FVKESK, per germline. V was cut by 2 bases and J by 12 bases, with 14 bases left in between. This CDR3 comprises 13 residues. The CDR3: CASSQPLGISQFF. CDR3 sequence (DNA): TGTGCCAGCAGCCAACCTTTAGGTATTTCGCAGTTCTTC. Using reference TRBV14 and TRBJ2-1 for the parts outside the CDR3, the full variable domain is EAGVTQFPSHSVIEKGQTVTLRCDPISGHDNLYWYRRVMGKEIKFLLHFVKESKQDESGMPNNRFLAERTGGTYSTLKVQPAELEDSGVYFCASSQPLGISQFFGPGTRLTVL.

The V and J genes are TRBV18 and TRBJ2-3; the D is unclear. The CDR3 is 14 amino acids. Germline V gives CDR1 KGHSH, CDR2 LQKENI. Trimming removed 2 bases at V and 2 bases at J, with 8 bases between. CDR3 nucleotide sequence: TGTGCCAGCTCACCAGGGATCCCCACAGATACGCAGTATTTT. This gives the protein CASSPGIPTDTQYF.

This rearrangement joins TRBV12-3 or TRBV12-4 to TRBJ2-1, with a possible D match to TRBD1 (5 bases). The CDR3 spans 13 residues. Trimming left V 3 bases short and J 6 bases short, with 9 bases between. CDR3 protein: CASSLYQGNEQFF. CDR3 coding DNA: TGTGCCAGCAGTTTGTACCAGGGCAATGAGCAGTTCTTC.

The V and J genes are TRBV6-6 and TRBJ2-7; perhaps TRBD1 as D (5 bases). Germline V lookup: CDR1 MNHNY, CDR2 SVGAGI (reference sequence). The CDR3 length is 12 residues. Trimming removed 5 bases at V and 3 bases at J, with 8 bases between. CDR3 bases: TGTGCCAGCAGTCCGACAGTCTACGAGCAGTACTTC. Protein product: CASSPTVYEQYF.

The chain is built from TRBV12-5 and TRBJ1-5; 7 positions match TRBD1. Germline CDR1 reads LGHNT; CDR2 reads FRNRAP. This CDR3 is 15 amino acids long. Trimming took 1 base from V and 6 from J; bases not matched to a gene: 6. The DNA for the CDR3 is TGTGCTAGTGGTTTGGAAGGGGGCGGAAGTCAGCCCCAGCATTTT. This encodes CASGLEGGGSQPQHF.

The chain links TRBV4-3 to TRBJ2-5; 8 bases map to TRBD2. The junction had 5 bases not matched to a gene; V was cut back by 0 bases and J by 5 bases. Germline CDR1 is LGHNA and CDR2 is YSLEER. The CDR3 consists of 15 residues. CDR3 coding DNA: TGCGCCAGCAGCCAAGATGCTGGCGGGAGGGAGACCCAGTACTTC. Translated: CASSQDAGGRETQYF.

Comments on this clone: Compared with germline, one end of the junction differs, possibly owing to a read error. The gene calls are TRBV5-1 and TRBJ2-1; D is possibly TRBD1 (7 bases). This CDR3 contains 13 residues. The V gene's germline CDR1 is SGHRS and CDR2 YFSETQ. CDR3 nucleotide sequence: TGCGCCAGCAGCTTGGTTGCTAGCGCAGGGGGAATCTTC. It codes for CASSLVASAGGIF.

This chain connects TRBV7-6 to TRBJ2-1; 10 nucleotides line up with TRBD1. Germline V gene data show CDR1 as SGHVS and CDR2 as FNYEAQ. Unmatched junction bases numbered 9, after V lost 5 bases and J lost 5 bases. This CDR3 is built from 16 residues. DNA for the CDR3: TGTGCCAGCAGCGGGCCTAGGGACAGGGGTAACAATGAGCAGTTCTTC. Translating gives CASSGPRDRGNNEQFF. The full variable domain, in which reference TRBV7-6 and TRBJ2-1 provide the parts outside the CDR3, is GAGVSQSPRYKVTKRGQDVALRCDPISGHVSLYWYRQALGQGPEFLTYFNYEAQQDKSGLPNDRFSAERPEGSISTLTIQRTEQRDSAMYRCASSGPRDRGNNEQFFGPGTRLTVL.

The chain recombines TRBV14 with TRBJ1-1; D may be TRBD1 (6 bases). This CDR3 spans 15 amino acids. The V gene's germline CDR1 is SGHDN and CDR2 FVKESK. The V end was cut by 1 base, the J end by 5 bases, with 14 bases between. The DNA of the CDR3 is TGTGCCAGCAGCCAAGGTCTACAGGGCAGGACTGAAGCTTTCTTT. Translated: CASSQGLQGRTEAFF.